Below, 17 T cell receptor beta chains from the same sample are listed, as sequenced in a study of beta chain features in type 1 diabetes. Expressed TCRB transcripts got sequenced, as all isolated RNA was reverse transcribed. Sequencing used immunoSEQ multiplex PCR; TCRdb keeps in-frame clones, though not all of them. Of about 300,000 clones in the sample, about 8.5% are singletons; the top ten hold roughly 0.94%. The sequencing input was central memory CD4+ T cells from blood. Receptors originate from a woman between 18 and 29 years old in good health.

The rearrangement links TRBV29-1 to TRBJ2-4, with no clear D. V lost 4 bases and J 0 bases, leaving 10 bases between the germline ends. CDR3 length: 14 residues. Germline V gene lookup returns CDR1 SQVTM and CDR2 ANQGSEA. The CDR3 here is CSVVVFGAKNIQYF. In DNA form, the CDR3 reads TGCAGCGTTGTGGTCTTCGGAGCCAAAAACATTCAGTACTTC.

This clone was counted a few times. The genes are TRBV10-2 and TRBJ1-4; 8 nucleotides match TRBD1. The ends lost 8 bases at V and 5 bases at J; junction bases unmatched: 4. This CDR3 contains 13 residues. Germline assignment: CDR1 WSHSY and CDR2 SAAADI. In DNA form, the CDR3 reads TGCGCCAGCGGGGGACAGGAAAATGAAAAACTGTTTTTT. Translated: CASGGQENEKLFF.

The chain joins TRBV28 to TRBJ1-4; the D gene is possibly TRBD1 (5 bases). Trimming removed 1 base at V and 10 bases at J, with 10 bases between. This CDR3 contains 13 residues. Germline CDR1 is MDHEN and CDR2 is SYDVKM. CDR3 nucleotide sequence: TGTGCCAGCAGTTTATCTGGGGACGGAAAACTGTTTTTT. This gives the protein CASSLSGDGKLFF.

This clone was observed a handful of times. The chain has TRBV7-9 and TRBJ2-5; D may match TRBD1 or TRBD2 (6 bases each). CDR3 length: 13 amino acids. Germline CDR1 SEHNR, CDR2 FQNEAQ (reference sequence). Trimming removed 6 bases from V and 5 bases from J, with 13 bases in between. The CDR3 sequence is CASRRGVLETQYF. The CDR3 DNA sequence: TGTGCCAGCAGGAGGGGGGTTCTTGAGACCCAGTACTTC.

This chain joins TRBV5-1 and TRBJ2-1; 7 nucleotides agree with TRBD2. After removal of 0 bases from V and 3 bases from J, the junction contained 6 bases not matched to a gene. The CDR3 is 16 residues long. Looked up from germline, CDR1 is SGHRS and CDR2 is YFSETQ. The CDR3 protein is CASSLDGRGDYNEQFF. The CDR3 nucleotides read TGCGCCAGCAGCTTGGACGGCCGGGGGGACTACAATGAGCAGTTCTTC.

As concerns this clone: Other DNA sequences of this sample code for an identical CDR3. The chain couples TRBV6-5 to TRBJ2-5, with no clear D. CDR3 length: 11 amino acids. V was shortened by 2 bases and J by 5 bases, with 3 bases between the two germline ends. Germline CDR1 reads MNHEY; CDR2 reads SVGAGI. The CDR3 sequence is CASSYGETQYF. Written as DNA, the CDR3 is TGTGCCAGCAGTTACGGCGAGACCCAGTACTTC.

CDR3 sequence: CASSPASNRGLGYTF. The DNA of the CDR3 is TGTGCCAGCTCACCGGCATCAAACAGGGGGCTGGGCTACACCTTC. The V gene is TRBV18, the J gene TRBJ1-2; TRBD1 matches at 9 bases. V trimming: 3 bases; J trimming: 8 bases; junction bases outside the gene matches: 10. Germline CDR1 reads KGHSH; CDR2 reads LQKENI. This CDR3 contains 15 residues.

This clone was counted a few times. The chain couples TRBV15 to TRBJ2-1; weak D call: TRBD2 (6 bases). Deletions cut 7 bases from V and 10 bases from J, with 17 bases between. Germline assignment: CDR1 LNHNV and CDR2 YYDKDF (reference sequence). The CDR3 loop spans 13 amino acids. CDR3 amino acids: CATTRPDSGEQFF. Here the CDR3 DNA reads TGTGCCACCACCAGGCCAGATAGCGGAGAGCAGTTCTTC. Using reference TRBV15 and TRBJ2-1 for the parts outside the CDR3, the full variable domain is DAMVIQNPRYQVTQFGKPVTLSCSQTLNHNVMYWYQQKSSQAPKLLFHYYDKDFNNEADTPDNFQSRRPNTSFCFLDIRSPGLGDTAMYLCATTRPDSGEQFFGPGTRLTVL.

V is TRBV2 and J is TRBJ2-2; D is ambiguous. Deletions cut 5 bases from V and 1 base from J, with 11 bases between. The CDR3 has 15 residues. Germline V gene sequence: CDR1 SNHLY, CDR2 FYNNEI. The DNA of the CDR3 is TGTGCCAGCAGTCTGGAGTCGGGGAACACCGGGGAGCTGTTTTTT. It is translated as CASSLESGNTGELFF.

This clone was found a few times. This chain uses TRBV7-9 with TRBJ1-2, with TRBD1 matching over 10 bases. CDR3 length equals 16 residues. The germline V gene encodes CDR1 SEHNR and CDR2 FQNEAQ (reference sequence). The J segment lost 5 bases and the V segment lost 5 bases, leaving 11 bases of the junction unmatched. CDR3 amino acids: CASSQVPGTGVYGYTF. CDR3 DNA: TGTGCCAGCAGCCAAGTCCCCGGGACAGGGGTATATGGCTACACCTTC.

CDR3 sequence: CASSQDALFSQATALHF. The CDR3 DNA sequence: TGCGCCAGCAGCCAAGACGCCTTATTCTCCCAGGCTACAGCCCTCCACTTT. The J gene is TRBJ1-6, the V gene TRBV4-3; D not resolved. The CDR3 runs to 17 residues. Trimming removed 0 bases at V and 14 bases at J, with 23 bases between. Germline CDR1 reads LGHNA; CDR2 reads YSLEER.

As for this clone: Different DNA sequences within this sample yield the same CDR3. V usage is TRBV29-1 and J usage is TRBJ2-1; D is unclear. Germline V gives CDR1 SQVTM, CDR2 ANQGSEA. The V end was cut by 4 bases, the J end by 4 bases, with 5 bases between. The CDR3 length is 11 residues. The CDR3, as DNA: TGCAGCGTTGGCAGATACAATGAGCAGTTCTTC. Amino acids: CSVGRYNEQFF.

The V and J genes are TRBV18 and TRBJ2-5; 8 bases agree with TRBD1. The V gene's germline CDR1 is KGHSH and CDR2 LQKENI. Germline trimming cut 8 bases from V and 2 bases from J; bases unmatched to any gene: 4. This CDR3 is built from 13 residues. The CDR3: CASVGTGQETQYF. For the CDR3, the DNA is TGTGCCAGCGTCGGGACAGGTCAAGAGACCCAGTACTTC.

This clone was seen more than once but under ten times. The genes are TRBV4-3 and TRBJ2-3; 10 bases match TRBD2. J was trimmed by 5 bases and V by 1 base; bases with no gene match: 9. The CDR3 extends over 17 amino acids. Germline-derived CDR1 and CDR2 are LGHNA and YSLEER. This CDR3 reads CASSQAASGSIGDTQYF. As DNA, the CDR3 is TGCGCCAGCAGCCAAGCGGCTAGCGGGAGTATCGGAGATACGCAGTATTTT.

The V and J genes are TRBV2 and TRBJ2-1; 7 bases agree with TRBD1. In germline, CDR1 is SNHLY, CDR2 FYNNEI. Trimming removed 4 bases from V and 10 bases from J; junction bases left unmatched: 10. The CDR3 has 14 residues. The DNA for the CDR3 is TGTGCCAGCAGTGCGGGGCGAGGGGGCCGAGAGCAGTTCTTC. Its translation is CASSAGRGGREQFF.

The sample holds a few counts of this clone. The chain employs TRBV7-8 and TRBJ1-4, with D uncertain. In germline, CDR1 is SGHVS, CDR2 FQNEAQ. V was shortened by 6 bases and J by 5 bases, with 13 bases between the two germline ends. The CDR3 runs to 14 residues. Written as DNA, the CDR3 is TGTGCCAGCAGTCTCGGGCGGGAAAATGAAAAACTGTTTTTT. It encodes CASSLGRENEKLFF.

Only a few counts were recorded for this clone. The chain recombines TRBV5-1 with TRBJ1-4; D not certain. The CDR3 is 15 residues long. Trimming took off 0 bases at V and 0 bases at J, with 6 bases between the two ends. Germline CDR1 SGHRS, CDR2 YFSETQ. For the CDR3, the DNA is TGCGCCAGCAGCTTGGGGTATGCAACTAATGAAAAACTGTTTTTT. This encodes CASSLGYATNEKLFF.